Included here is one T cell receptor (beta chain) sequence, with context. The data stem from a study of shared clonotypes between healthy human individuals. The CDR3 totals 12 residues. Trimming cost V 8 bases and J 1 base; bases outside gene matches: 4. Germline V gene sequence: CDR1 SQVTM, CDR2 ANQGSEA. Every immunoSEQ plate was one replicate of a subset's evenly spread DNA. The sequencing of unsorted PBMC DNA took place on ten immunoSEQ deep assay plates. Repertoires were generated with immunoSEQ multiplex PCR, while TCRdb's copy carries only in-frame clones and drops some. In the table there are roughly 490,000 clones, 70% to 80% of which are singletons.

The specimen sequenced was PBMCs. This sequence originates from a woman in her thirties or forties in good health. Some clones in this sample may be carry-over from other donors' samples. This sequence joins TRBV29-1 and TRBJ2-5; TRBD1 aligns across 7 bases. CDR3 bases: TGCAGCACCCGGGACAGCCAAGAGACCCAGTACTTC. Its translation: CSTRDSQETQYF.